This is a list of T cell receptor beta chains from one sample in a study of CD8+CD57+ T cells in acquired aplastic anemia. TCRdb fed the reads into MiXCR, producing one record per CDR3 protein. The sample holds roughly 200,000 distinct CDR3 sequences, around 63% seen once. The sample was sorted CD4+, CD8+, or CD8+CD57+ T cells (not recorded which) from PBMCs. Receptor source: a human donor with aplastic anemia. CDR3s include the opening cysteine and the closing phenylalanine or tryptophan. The order of the fields is CDR3 protein, CDR3 DNA, D gene, CDR3 length, J gene, V gene, clone size. A D gene is named only where the DNA matches it firmly. Rows give clone size only sometimes, using once, few, many, or a class for an expanded clone.

CASSFLAWPLPLHF,TGTGCCAGCAGCTTTCTTGCCTGGCCCCTGCCCCTCCACTTT,NA,14,TRBJ1-6,TRBV7-2,many
CAISGGSEQFF,TGTGCCATCAGTGGCGGGAGTGAGCAGTTCTTC,TRBD2,11,TRBJ2-1,TRBV10-3,NA
CSARRQGSCVTLCEDGYTF,TGCAGTGCTAGGCGGCAGGGGAGCTGTGTAACATTGTGTGAAGATGGCTACACCTTC,NA,19,TRBJ1-2,TRBV20-1,many
CASSYYGTGRNYGYTF,TGTGCCAGCAGCTACTATGGGACAGGGAGGAACTATGGCTACACCTTC,TRBD1,16,TRBJ1-2,TRBV5-5,NA
CASSIGQGTYYEQYF,TGTGCCAGTAGTATAGGTCAGGGCACATATTACGAGCAGTACTTC,NA,15,TRBJ2-7,TRBV19,NA
CASSVDLQEAQYF,TGTGCCAGCAGCGTAGATTTGCAAGAGGCCCAGTACTTC,NA,13,TRBJ2-5,TRBV9,NA
CATSKGQGYGYTF,TGTGCCACCAGCAAAGGACAGGGCTATGGCTACACCTTC,TRBD1,13,TRBJ1-2,TRBV15,NA
CASSGTSRPDTQYF,TGCGCCAGCAGCGGGACTAGCAGGCCAGATACGCAGTATTTT,TRBD2,14,TRBJ2-3,TRBV10-2,few
CASSLLAGDNEQFF,TGTGCCAGCAGCCTACTAGCGGGAGACAATGAGCAGTTCTTC,TRBD2,14,TRBJ2-1,TRBV12-3/TRBV12-4,NA
CASSQGDPGSGETQYF,TGTGCCAGCAGCCAAGGGGACCCCGGCTCGGGGGAGACCCAGTACTTC,NA,16,TRBJ2-5,TRBV3-1,many
CATSDRVGSGELFF,TGTGCCACCAGCGACAGGGTGGGGTCCGGGGAGCTGTTTTTT,TRBD1,14,TRBJ2-2,TRBV15,NA
CASSRTNTGELSW,TGTGCCAGCAGCAGAACGAACACCGGGGAGCTGTCTTGG,NA,13,TRBJ2-2,TRBV7-6,NA
CASSWGGPYNEQFF,TGCGCCAGCAGCTGGGGGGGCCCTTACAATGAGCAGTTCTTC,NA,14,TRBJ2-1,TRBV5-1,many
CASSIGQGYRSPLHF,TGTGCCAGTAGTATCGGACAGGGGTATCGTTCACCCCTCCACTTT,TRBD1,15,TRBJ1-6,TRBV19,many
CASSLIGTESPLHF,TGTGCCAGCAGTTTAATTGGCACAGAATCACCCCTCCACTTT,NA,14,TRBJ1-6,TRBV12-3/TRBV12-4,once
CASSLIVPTYEQYF,TGTGCCAGCAGTTTAATCGTTCCTACCTACGAGCAGTACTTC,NA,14,TRBJ2-7,TRBV12-3/TRBV12-4,NA
CAITGQVVGALEQYF,TGTGCCATCACCGGCCAGGTAGTCGGGGCCCTCGAGCAGTACTTC,NA,15,TRBJ2-7,TRBV10-3,NA
CATSSYPRTGAGDTQYF,TGTGCCACCAGCTCCTATCCCAGGACAGGGGCTGGAGATACGCAGTATTTT,TRBD1,17,TRBJ2-3,TRBV15,NA
CASSPSGIPLEGYTF,TGTGCCAGTAGTCCGTCAGGGATACCTCTGGAAGGCTACACCTTC,NA,15,TRBJ1-2,TRBV19,NA
CSALSGTSGLSYEQYF,TGCAGTGCCTTATCCGGGACTAGCGGCCTTAGCTACGAGCAGTACTTC,TRBD2,16,TRBJ2-7,TRBV20-1,NA
CASSLGTGTTEAFF,TGCGCCAGCAGCTTGGGGACAGGGACCACTGAAGCTTTCTTT,TRBD1,14,TRBJ1-1,TRBV5-1,many
CATEWLGTQYF,TGTGCCACCGAGTGGTTGGGGACCCAGTACTTC,NA,11,TRBJ2-5,TRBV24-1,NA
CSATRVVGYEQYF,TGCAGTGCTACCCGGGTCGTCGGCTACGAGCAGTACTTC,NA,13,TRBJ2-7,TRBV20-1,NA
CASSQDAGQGHGYTF,TGCGCCAGCAGCCAAGATGCAGGACAGGGGCATGGCTACACCTTC,TRBD1,15,TRBJ1-2,TRBV4-1,many
CASSMGGTNEKLFF,TGTGCCAGTAGTATGGGAGGGACTAATGAAAAACTGTTTTTT,NA,14,TRBJ1-4,TRBV19,NA
CASSLVVTGSHEQYF,TGTGCCAGCAGCTTAGTCGTGACAGGGAGCCACGAGCAGTACTTC,TRBD1,15,TRBJ2-7,TRBV7-9,many
CSARPEGNTEAFF,TGCAGTGCTAGACCAGAGGGAAACACTGAAGCTTTCTTT,NA,13,TRBJ1-1,TRBV20-1,NA
CASSLRGQRGEQYF,TGTGCCAGCAGCTTACGAGGACAGCGGGGCGAGCAGTACTTC,NA,14,TRBJ2-7,TRBV7-2,NA
CASSSTSPYEQYF,TGTGCCAGCAGCTCCACTAGCCCCTACGAGCAGTACTTC,NA,13,TRBJ2-7,TRBV7-2,NA
CASNFRGLGTEAFF,TGTGCCAGCAACTTTAGGGGGCTAGGGACTGAAGCTTTCTTT,TRBD1,14,TRBJ1-1,TRBV12-3/TRBV12-4,few
CATSDTGTGGLEQYF,TGTGCCACCAGTGACACCGGGACAGGGGGCCTCGAGCAGTACTTC,TRBD1,15,TRBJ2-7,TRBV24-1,once
CSVVGLSGANVLTF,TGCAGCGTTGTAGGGCTATCCGGGGCCAACGTCCTGACTTTC,NA,14,TRBJ2-6,TRBV29-1,few
CASSDPSADTQYF,TGTGCCAGCAGCGACCCGTCAGCAGATACGCAGTATTTT,NA,13,TRBJ2-3,TRBV7-3,NA
CATSGTKTGQGHTDTQYF,TGTGCCACCAGTGGGACCAAGACTGGACAGGGGCACACAGATACGCAGTATTTT,TRBD1,18,TRBJ2-3,TRBV24-1,once
CASFWPGTDTQYF,TGTGCCAGCTTCTGGCCGGGCACAGATACGCAGTATTTT,NA,13,TRBJ2-3,TRBV6-5,NA
CASSLGGREAHEQYF,TGTGCCAGCAGTTTAGGCGGCAGGGAAGCTCACGAGCAGTACTTC,NA,15,TRBJ2-7,TRBV7-4,NA
CSVEVAGLNAEAFF,TGCAGCGTTGAAGTCGCAGGGCTGAACGCTGAAGCTTTCTTT,NA,14,TRBJ1-1,TRBV29-1,NA
CASSLGASGGYEQYF,TGTGCCAGCAGCTTAGGGGCTAGCGGGGGTTACGAGCAGTACTTC,TRBD2,15,TRBJ2-7,TRBV7-9,NA
CASSANRIPNEKLFF,TGCGCCAGCAGTGCCAACAGGATACCTAATGAAAAACTGTTTTTT,NA,15,TRBJ1-4,TRBV10-1,once
CASSLPTGADTQYF,TGCGCCAGCAGCTTGCCGACAGGGGCAGATACGCAGTATTTT,TRBD1,14,TRBJ2-3,TRBV5-1,few
CASSPISGTSGGVEYF,TGTGCCAGCAGCCCGATTTCCGGGACTAGCGGGGGGGTGGAGTATTTT,TRBD2,16,TRBJ2-3,TRBV7-6,NA
CASSVAGGGYNEQFF,TGTGCCAGCAGCGTAGCCGGGGGGGGGTACAATGAGCAGTTCTTC,TRBD2,15,TRBJ2-1,TRBV9,many
CASSGGRGYTF,TGTGCCAGTAGCGGTGGCCGAGGCTACACCTTC,NA,11,TRBJ1-2,TRBV19,many
CASSLVPGTYEQYF,TGTGCCAGCAGCTTAGTACCCGGTACCTACGAGCAGTACTTC,NA,14,TRBJ2-7,TRBV7-9,NA
CAIRGADSYEQYF,TGTGCCATCCGTGGGGCTGACTCCTACGAACAGTACTTC,NA,13,TRBJ2-7,TRBV10-3,NA
CAISESGSGNTIYF,TGTGCCATCAGTGAGTCGGGTTCCGGGAACACCATATATTTT,NA,14,TRBJ1-3,TRBV10-3,NA
CASGLVTSGETDTQYF,TGTGCTAGTGGTTTGGTTACTAGCGGGGAAACAGATACGCAGTATTTT,TRBD2,16,TRBJ2-3,TRBV12-5,NA
CSATRTASTDTQYF,TGCAGTGCTACCAGGACAGCTAGCACAGATACGCAGTATTTT,NA,14,TRBJ2-3,TRBV20-1,few
CASTYTELNYGYTF,TGTGCCAGTACCTATACCGAGCTTAACTATGGCTACACCTTC,NA,14,TRBJ1-2,TRBV19,NA
CASFPGLGLSGELFF,TGCGCCAGTTTTCCGGGACTAGGTCTGTCTGGGGAGCTGTTTTTT,TRBD2,15,TRBJ2-2,TRBV10-2,NA
CASRLSGIDTYEQYF,TGTGCCAGCAGATTAAGCGGGATCGACACCTACGAGCAGTACTTC,TRBD2,15,TRBJ2-7,TRBV2,NA
CSARVGHPADTQYF,TGCAGTGCTAGAGTTGGGCATCCTGCAGATACGCAGTATTTT,NA,14,TRBJ2-3,TRBV20-1,NA
CASEDGEAFF,TGTGCCAGCGAGGACGGTGAAGCTTTCTTT,NA,10,TRBJ1-1,TRBV25-1,many
CASSYSQASSYNEQFF,TGTGCCAGCAGTTACAGTCAGGCGAGCTCCTACAATGAGCAGTTCTTC,NA,16,TRBJ2-1,TRBV2,once
CSAIYSGTSGLGGEQFF,TGCAGTGCTATTTACTCCGGGACTAGCGGGTTGGGAGGTGAGCAGTTCTTC,TRBD2,17,TRBJ2-1,TRBV20-1,NA